The text below deals with one TCR beta chain. Its antigen is not identified. The PCR contained 60 Vbeta and 13 Jbeta primers. Source study methods: Per a later analysis, the number of unique TCR beta chains was some 75 million, of which roughly 10 million were shared. Data came from immunoSEQ multiplex PCR; TCRdb stores just in-frame clones and leaves some out. From that table come the V and J calls and clone size; the DNA was used to work out D and trimming. Here the sample spans approximately 170,000 clones, approximately 81% being singletons. This sample stems from a study of cytomegalovirus exposure and HLA in healthy donors. Study in general: Under 85% of roughly 400 genotyped donors fell in the Caucasian-associated ancestry cluster.

Study results and caveats: An analysis that came later showed most CMV-associated TCR beta chains appearing HLA-restricted. Some highly shared sequence variants likely arose as a pipeline artifact.

The CDR3 sequence is 15 residues long. Per germline, CDR1 MNHEY and CDR2 SMNVEV (reference sequence). Losses at the gene ends were 4 bases for V and 2 bases for J; bases not matched to a gene: 6. This receptor was taken from a male donor in good health and CMV-seronegative. The chain uses TRBV27 and TRBJ2-3, with 7 bases matching TRBD2. The source material was PBMCs. CDR3 amino acids: CASSYRRDYTDTQYF. The CDR3 nucleotides read TGTGCCAGCAGTTATCGAAGGGACTACACAGATACGCAGTATTTT.